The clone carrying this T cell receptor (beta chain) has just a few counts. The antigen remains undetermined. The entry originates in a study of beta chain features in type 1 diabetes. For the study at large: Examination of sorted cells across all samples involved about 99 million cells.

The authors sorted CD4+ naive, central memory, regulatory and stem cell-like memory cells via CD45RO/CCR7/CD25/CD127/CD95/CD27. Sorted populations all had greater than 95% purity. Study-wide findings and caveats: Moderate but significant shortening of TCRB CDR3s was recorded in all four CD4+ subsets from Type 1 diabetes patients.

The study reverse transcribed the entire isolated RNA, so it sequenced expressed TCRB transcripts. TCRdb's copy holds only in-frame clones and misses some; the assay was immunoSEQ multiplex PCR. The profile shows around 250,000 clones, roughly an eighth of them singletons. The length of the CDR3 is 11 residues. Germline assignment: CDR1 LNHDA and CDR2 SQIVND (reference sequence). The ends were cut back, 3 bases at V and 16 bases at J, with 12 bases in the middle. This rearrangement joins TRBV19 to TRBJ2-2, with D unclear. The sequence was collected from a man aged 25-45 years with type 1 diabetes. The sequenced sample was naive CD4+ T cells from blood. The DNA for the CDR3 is TGTGCCAGTAGTATGGGCTCCGCACCGTTTTTT. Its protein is CASSMGSAPFF.